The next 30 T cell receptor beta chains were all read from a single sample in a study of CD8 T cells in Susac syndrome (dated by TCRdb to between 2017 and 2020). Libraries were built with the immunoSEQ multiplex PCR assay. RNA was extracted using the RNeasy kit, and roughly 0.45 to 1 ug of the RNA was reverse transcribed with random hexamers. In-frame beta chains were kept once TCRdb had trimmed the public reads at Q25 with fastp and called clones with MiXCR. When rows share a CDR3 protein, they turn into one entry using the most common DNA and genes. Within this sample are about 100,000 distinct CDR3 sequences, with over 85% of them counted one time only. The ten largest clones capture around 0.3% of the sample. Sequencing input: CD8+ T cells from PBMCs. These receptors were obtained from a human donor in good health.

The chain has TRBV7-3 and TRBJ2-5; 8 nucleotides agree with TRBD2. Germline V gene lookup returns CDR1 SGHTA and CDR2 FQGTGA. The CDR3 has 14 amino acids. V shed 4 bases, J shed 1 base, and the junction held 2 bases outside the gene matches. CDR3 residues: CASSSGGAQETQYF. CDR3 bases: TGTGCCAGCAGCTCGGGGGGGGCCCAAGAGACCCAGTACTTC. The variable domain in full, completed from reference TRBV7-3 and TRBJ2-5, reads GAGVSQTPSNKVTEKGKYVELRCDPISGHTALYWYRQSLGQGPEFLIYFQGTGAADDSGLPNDRFFAVRPEGSVSTLKIQRTERGDSAVYLCASSSGGAQETQYFGPGTRLLVL.

In DNA form, the CDR3 reads TGCAGCGTTGAGGGGGACTACGAGCAGTACTTC. Translating gives CSVEGDYEQYF. The chain carries TRBV29-1 and TRBJ2-7; D could derive from TRBD1 or TRBD2 (5 bases each). V was shortened by 3 bases and J by 3 bases, with 6 bases between the two germline ends. Germline V gene data show CDR1 as SQVTM and CDR2 as ANQGSEA. The CDR3 spans 11 residues.

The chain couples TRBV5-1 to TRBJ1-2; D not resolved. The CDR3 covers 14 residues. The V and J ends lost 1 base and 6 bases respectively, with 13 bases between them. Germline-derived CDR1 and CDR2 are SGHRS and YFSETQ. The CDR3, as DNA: TGCGCCAGCAGCTTGCCGGGCTCGGGCGATGGCTACACCTTC. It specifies CASSLPGSGDGYTF.

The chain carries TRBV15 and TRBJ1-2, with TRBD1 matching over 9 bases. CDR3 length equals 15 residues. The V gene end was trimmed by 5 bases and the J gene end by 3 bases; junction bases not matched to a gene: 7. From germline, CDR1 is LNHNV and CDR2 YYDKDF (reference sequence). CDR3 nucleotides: TGTGCCACCAGCGGGGGGACAGGGACAGACTATGGCTACACCTTC. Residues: CATSGGTGTDYGYTF.

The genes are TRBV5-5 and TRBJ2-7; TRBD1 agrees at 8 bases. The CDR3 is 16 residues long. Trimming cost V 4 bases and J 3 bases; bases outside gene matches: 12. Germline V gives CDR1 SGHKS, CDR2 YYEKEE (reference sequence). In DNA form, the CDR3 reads TGTGCCAGCAGCCCCCGGACAGGGTGGATGGACTACGAGCAGTACTTC. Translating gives CASSPRTGWMDYEQYF.

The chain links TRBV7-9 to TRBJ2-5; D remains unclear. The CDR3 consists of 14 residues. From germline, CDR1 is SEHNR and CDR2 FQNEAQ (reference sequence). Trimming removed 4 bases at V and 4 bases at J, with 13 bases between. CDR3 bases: TGTGCCAGCAGCTCCGGGCCCAACCCAGAGACCCAGTACTTC. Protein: CASSSGPNPETQYF.

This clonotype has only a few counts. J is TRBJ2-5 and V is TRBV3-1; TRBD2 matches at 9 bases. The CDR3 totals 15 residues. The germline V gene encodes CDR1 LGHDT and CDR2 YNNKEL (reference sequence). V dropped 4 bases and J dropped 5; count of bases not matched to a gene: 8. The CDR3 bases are TGTGCCAGCAGCCTCGGGACTAGCTGGCGCGAGACCCAGTACTTC. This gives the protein CASSLGTSWRETQYF.

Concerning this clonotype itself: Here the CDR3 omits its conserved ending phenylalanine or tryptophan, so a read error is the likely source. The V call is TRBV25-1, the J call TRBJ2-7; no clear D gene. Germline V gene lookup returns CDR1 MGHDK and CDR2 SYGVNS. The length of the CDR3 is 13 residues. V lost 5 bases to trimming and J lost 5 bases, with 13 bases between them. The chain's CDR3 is CASSPTPRNEQYS. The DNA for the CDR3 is TGTGCCAGCAGTCCCACCCCCAGAAACGAGCAGTACTCC.

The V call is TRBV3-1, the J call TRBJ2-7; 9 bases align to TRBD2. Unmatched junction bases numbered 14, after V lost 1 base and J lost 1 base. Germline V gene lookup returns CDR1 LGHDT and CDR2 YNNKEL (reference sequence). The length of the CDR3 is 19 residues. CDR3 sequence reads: CASSQAIAGAHPTSYEQYF. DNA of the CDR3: TGTGCCAGCAGCCAAGCCATAGCGGGGGCCCATCCCACTTCCTACGAGCAGTACTTC.

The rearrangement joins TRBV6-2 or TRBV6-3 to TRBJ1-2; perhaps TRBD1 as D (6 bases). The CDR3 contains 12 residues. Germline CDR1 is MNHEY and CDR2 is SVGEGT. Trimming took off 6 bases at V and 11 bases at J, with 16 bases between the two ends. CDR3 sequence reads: CASSLSRTAYTF. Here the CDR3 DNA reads TGTGCCAGCAGCTTATCCCGGACAGCTTACACCTTC.

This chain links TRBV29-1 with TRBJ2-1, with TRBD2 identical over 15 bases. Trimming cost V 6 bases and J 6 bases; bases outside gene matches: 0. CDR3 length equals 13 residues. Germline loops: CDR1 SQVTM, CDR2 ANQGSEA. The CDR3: CSVGLAGGNEQFF. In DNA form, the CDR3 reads TGCAGCGTGGGACTAGCGGGGGGCAATGAGCAGTTCTTC.

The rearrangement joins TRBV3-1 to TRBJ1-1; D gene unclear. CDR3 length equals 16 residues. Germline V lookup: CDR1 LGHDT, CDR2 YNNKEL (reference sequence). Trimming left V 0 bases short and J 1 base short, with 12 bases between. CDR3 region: CASSQDVGEPNTEAFF. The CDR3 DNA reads TGTGCCAGCAGCCAAGATGTCGGGGAGCCGAACACTGAAGCTTTCTTT.

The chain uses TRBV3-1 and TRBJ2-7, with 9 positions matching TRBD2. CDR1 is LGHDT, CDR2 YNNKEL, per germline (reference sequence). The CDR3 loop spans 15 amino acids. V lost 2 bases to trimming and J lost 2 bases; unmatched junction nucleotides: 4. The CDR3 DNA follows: TGTGCCAGCAGCCAATCTGCTAGCGGGGCCTACGAGCAGTACTTC. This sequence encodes CASSQSASGAYEQYF.

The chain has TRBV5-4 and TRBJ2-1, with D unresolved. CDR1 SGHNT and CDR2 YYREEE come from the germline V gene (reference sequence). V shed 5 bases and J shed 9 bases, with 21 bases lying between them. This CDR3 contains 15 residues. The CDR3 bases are TGTGCCAGCAGTTCAGACAAAGGGCGTATGAGTGAGCAGTTCTTC. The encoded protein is CASSSDKGRMSEQFF.

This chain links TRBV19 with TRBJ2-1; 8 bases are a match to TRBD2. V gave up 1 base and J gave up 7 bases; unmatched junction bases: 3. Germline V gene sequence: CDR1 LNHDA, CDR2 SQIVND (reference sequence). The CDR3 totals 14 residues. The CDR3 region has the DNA TGTGCCAGTAGTATAGCGGGGGGGCCGAATGAGCAGTTCTTC. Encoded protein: CASSIAGGPNEQFF.

CDR3 protein: CASSQSGGDEQFF. CDR3 sequence (DNA): TGCGCCAGCAGCCAATCGGGGGGGGATGAGCAGTTCTTC. V is TRBV4-1 and J is TRBJ2-1, with 8 bases identical to TRBD2. This CDR3 has 13 amino acids. The germline gives CDR1 MGHRA, CDR2 YSYEKL. With 2 bases clipped from V and 8 bases from J, the junction kept 2 bases outside the gene matches.

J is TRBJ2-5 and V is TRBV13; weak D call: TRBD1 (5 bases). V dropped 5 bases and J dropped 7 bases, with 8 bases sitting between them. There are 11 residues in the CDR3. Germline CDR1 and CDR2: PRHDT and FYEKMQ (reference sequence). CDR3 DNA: TGTGCCAGCAGCACCCAGGGGACCCAGTACTTC. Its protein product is CASSTQGTQYF. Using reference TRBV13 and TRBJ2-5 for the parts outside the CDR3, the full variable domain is AAGVIQSPRHLIKEKRETATLKCYPIPRHDTVYWYQQGPGQDPQFLISFYEKMQSDKGSIPDRFSAQQFSDYHSELNMSSLELGDSALYFCASSTQGTQYFGPGTRLLVL.

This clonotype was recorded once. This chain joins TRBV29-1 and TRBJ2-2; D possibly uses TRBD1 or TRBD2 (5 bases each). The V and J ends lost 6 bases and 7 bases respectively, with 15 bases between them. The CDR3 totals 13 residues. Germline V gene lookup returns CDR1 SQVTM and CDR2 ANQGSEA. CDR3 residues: CSVPGRSVGELFF. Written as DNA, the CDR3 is TGCAGCGTACCGGGACGTTCGGTCGGGGAGCTGTTTTTT.

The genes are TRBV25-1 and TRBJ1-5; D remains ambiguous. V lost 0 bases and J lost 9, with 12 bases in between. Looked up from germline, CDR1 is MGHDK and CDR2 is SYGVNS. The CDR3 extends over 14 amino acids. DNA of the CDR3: TGTGCCAGCAGTGAATACGAGGGTGAGGGGCCCCAGCATTTT. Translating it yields CASSEYEGEGPQHF. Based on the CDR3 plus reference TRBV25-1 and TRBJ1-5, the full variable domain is EADIYQTPRYLVIGTGKKITLECSQTMGHDKMYWYQQDPGMELHLIHYSYGVNSTEKGDLSSESTVSRIRTEHFPLTLESARPSHTSQYLCASSEYEGEGPQHFGDGTRLSIL.

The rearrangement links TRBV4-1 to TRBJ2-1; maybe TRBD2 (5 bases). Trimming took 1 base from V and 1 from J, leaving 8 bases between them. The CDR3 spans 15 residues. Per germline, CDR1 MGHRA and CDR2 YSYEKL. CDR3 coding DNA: TGCGCCAGCAGCCAAGGAGCGGCATCCTACAATGAGCAGTTCTTC. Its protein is CASSQGAASYNEQFF.

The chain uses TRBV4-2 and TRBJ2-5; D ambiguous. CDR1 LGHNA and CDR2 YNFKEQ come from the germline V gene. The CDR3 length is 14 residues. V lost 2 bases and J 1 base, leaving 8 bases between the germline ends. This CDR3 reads CASSQIGSQETQYF. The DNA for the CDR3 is TGTGCCAGCAGCCAAATCGGCAGCCAAGAGACCCAGTACTTC.

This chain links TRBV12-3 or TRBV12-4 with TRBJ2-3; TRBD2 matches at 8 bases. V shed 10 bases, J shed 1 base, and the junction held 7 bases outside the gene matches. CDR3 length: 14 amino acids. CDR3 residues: CATWAGGGTDTQYF. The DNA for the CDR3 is TGTGCCACCTGGGCGGGGGGCGGCACAGATACGCAGTATTTT.

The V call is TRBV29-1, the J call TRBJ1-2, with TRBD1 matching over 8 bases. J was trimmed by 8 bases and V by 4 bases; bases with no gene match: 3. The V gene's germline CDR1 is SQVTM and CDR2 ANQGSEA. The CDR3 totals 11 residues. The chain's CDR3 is CSVGTGKGYTF. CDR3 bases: TGCAGCGTTGGGACAGGGAAGGGCTACACCTTC.

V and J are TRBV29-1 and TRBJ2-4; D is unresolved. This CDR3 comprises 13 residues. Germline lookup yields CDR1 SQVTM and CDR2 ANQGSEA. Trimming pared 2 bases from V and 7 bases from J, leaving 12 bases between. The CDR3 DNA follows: TGCAGCGTTGAATCCCTGCCATGGAACATTCAGTACTTC. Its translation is CSVESLPWNIQYF. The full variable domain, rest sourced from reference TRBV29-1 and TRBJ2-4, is SAVISQKPSRDICQRGTSLTIQCQVDSQVTMMFWYRQQPGQSLTLIATANQGSEATYESGFVIDKFPISRPNLTFSTLTVSNMSPEDSSIYLCSVESLPWNIQYFGAGTRLSVL.

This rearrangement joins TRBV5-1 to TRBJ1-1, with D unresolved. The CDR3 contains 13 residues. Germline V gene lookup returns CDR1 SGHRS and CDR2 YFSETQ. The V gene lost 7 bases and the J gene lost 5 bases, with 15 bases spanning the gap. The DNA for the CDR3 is TGCGCCAGCCGCTATTCGGGTGGTACTGAAGCTTTCTTT. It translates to CASRYSGGTEAFF.

CDR3 in DNA: TGCAGCGCCCCCTTGGACAAGATCAATGAGCAGTTCTTC. Amino acid sequence: CSAPLDKINEQFF. This chain links TRBV29-1 with TRBJ2-1; D possibly corresponds to TRBD1 (5 bases). CDR3 size: 13 residues. V was pared by 7 bases and J by 6 bases, with 16 bases between. The germline V gene encodes CDR1 SQVTM and CDR2 ANQGSEA.

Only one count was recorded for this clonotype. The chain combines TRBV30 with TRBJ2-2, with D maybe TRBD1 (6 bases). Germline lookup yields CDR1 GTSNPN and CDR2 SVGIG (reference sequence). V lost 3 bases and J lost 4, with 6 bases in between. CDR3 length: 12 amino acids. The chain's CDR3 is CAWSRGTGELFF. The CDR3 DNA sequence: TGTGCCTGGAGCAGGGGCACCGGGGAGCTGTTTTTT.

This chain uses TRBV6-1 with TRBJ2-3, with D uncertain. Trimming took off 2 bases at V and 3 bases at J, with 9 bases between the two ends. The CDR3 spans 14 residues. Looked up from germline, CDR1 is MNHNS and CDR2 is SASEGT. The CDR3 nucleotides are TGTGCCAGCAGTGAAATTCCCGGGACAGATACGCAGTATTTT. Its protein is CASSEIPGTDTQYF.

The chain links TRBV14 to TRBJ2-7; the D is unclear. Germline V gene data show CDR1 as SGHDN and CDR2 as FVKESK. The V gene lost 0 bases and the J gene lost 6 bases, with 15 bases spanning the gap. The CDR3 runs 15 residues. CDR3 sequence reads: CASSQETSPAGEQYF. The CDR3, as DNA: TGTGCCAGCAGCCAAGAAACCTCCCCTGCCGGCGAGCAGTACTTC.

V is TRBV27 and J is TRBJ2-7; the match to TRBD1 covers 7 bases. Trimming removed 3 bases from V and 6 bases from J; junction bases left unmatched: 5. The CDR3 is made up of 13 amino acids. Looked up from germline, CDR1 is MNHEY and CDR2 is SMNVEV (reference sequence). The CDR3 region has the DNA TGTGCCAGCAGTTTTCAGACAGGGTCCGAGCAGTACTTC. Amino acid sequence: CASSFQTGSEQYF.